This T cell receptor beta chain was retrieved from a study of blood T cell repertoires in COVID-19. Across the whole study: Donors in the United States, Italy and Spain gave samples during acute or convalescent COVID-19. Sources were T cells, B-cell-depleted T cells, or PBMCs; the material itself was cDNA or gDNA.

A Seattle source enrolled patients during active infection and followed them longitudinally. Looked up from germline, CDR1 is MNHEY and CDR2 is SMNVEV (reference sequence). After removal of 5 bases from V and 7 bases from J, the junction contained 4 bases not matched to a gene. This CDR3 is 14 amino acids long. In the study's own analysis: It was from reference gene primer amplification that nucleated cell counts were estimated. Repertoires were generated with immunoSEQ multiplex PCR, while TCRdb's copy carries only in-frame clones and drops some. Clone size and the V and J calls come from that table; the DNA yielded D and trimming. Here the sample spans a few hundred thousand clones, about nine tenths being singletons.

The chain carries TRBV27 and TRBJ2-1; TRBD2 matches 11 bases. The sequence was collected from a woman aged 25 to 45 with COVID-19, enrolled during active disease. Sequencing input: peripheral blood. CDR3 region: CASSLAGGWNEQFF. The CDR3 DNA sequence: TGTGCCAGCAGTCTAGCGGGGGGTTGGAATGAGCAGTTCTTC.